This TCR beta chain was obtained from a study of beta chain features in type 1 diabetes. General study points: The study found moderately but significantly shorter TCRB CDR3s in all four CD4+ subsets of Type 1 diabetes patients.

The entirety of the isolated RNA underwent reverse transcription, so expressed TCRB transcripts were sequenced. Only in-frame clones appear in the TCRdb table, and some are missing; sequencing was by immunoSEQ multiplex PCR. The sample lists 85,000 to 110,000 clones, 25% to 35% occurring once. On this clone itself: Its cognate antigen is unknown.

The sequenced sample was central memory CD4+ T cells from blood. The origin of this receptor is a young woman with type 1 diabetes.

CDR3 sequence: CASSLDLAANVLTF. The CDR3 DNA reads as TGCGCCAGCAGCTTGGACCTGGCGGCCAACGTCCTGACTTTC. This rearrangement joins TRBV5-1 to TRBJ2-6, with D uncertain. CDR3 length equals 14 residues. Germline V gene lookup returns CDR1 SGHRS and CDR2 YFSETQ. The germline V and J ends were trimmed by 0 bases and 6 bases, with 7 bases remaining between them.